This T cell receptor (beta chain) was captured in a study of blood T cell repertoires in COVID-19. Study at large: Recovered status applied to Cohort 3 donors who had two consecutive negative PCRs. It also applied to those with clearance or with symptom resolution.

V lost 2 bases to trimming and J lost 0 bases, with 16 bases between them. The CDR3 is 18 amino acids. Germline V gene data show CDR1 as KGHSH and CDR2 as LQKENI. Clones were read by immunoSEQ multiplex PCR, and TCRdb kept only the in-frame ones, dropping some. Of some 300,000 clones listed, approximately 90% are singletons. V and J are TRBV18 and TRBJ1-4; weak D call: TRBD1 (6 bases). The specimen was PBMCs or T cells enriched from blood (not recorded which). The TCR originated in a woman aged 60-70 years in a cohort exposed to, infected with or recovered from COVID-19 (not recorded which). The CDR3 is CASSPKGQNLATNEKLFF. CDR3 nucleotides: TGTGCCAGCTCACCAAAAGGACAGAATCTGGCAACTAATGAAAAACTGTTTTTT.